This T cell receptor (beta chain) emerged from a study of CD8+CD57+ T cells in acquired aplastic anemia. The study, taken as a whole, reports: Comparison of patients with controls identified about 30 shared CD8+ CDR3 sequences.

CDR1 is LNHDA and CDR2 is SQIVND in the germline V gene (reference sequence). Unmatched junction bases numbered 8, after V lost 3 bases and J lost 7 bases. The CDR3 loop spans 15 amino acids. Genomic DNA constituted the template upon which TCR beta VDJ and CDR3 profiling was performed. TCRdb recomputed calls from the reads with MiXCR, one row per CDR3 protein. The sample lists 95,000 to 150,000 distinct CDR3 sequences; nearly 40% were seen once. Patients picked for sequencing had shown CD8+CD57+ cell expansion detected by flow cytometry. As a group, the patients uniformly had severe acquired aplastic anemia. A note on this clonotype: Its antigen is still unknown.

V usage is TRBV19 and J usage is TRBJ2-1; 8 bases agree with TRBD1. The material sequenced was sorted CD4+, CD8+, or CD8+CD57+ T cells (not recorded which) from PBMCs. The clonotype was recovered from a human donor with aplastic anemia. CDR3 loop: CASSIAAGGWNEQFF. The CDR3 DNA is TGTGCCAGTAGTATCGCAGCAGGGGGCTGGAATGAGCAGTTCTTC.